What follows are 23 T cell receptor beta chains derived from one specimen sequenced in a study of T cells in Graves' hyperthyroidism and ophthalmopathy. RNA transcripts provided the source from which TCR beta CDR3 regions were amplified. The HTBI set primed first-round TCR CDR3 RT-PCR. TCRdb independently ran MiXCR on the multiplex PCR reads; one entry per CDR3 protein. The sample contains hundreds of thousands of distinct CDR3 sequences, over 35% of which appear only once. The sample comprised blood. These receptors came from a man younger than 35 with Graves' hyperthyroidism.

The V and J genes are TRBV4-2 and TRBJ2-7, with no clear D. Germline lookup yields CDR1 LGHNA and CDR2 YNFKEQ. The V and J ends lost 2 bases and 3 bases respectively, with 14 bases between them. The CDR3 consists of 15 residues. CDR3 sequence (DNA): TGTGCCAGCAGCCAAAATGAGGCGGCATACTACGAGCAGTACTTC. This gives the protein CASSQNEAAYYEQYF.

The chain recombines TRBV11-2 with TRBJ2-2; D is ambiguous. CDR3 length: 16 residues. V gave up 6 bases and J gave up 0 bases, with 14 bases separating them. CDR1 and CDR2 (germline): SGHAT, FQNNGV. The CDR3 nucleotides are TGTGCCAGCAGGCCCTTGGGCGGAACGAACACCGGGGAGCTGTTTTTT. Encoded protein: CASRPLGGTNTGELFF.

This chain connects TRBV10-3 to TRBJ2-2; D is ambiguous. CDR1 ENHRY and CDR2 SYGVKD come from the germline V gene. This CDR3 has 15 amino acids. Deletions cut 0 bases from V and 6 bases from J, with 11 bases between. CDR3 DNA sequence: TGTGCCATCAGTGAGTCAGGGCCAAGGGCCGGGGAGCTGTTTTTT. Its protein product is CAISESGPRAGELFF.

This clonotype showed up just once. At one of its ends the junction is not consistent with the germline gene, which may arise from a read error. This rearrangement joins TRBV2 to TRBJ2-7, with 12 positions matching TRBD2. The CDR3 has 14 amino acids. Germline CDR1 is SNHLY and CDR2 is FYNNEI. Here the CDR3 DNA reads TGTGTCAGCAGTTGGACTAGCGGGGCCGGTGAGCAGTACTTC. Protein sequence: CVSSWTSGAGEQYF. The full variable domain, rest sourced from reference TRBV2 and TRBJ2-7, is EPEVTQTPSHQVTQMGQEVILRCVPISNHLYFYWYRQILGQKVEFLVSFYNNEISEKSEIFDDQFSVERPDGSNFTLKIRSTKLEDSAMYFCVSSWTSGAGEQYFGPGTRLTVT.

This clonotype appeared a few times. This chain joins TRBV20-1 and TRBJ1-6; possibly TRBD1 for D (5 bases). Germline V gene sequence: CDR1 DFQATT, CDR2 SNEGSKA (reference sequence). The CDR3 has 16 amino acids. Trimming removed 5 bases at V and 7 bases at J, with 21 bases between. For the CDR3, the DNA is TGCAGTGCTCTAGATATGACAGAGGACAACAATTCACCCCTCCACTTT. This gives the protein CSALDMTEDNNSPLHF.

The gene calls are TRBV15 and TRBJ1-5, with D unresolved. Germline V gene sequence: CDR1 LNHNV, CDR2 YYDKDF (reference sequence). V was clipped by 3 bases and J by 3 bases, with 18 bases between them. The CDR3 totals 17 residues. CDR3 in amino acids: CATSSAPSAGVNQPQHF. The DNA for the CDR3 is TGTGCCACCAGCAGCGCCCCCTCGGCGGGCGTCAATCAGCCCCAGCATTTT.

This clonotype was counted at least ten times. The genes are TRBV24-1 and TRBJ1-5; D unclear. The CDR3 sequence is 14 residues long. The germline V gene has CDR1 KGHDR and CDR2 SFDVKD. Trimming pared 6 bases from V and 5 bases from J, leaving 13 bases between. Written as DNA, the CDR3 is TGTGCCACCAGTACCCTCACATACGATCAGCCCCAGCATTTT. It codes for CATSTLTYDQPQHF.

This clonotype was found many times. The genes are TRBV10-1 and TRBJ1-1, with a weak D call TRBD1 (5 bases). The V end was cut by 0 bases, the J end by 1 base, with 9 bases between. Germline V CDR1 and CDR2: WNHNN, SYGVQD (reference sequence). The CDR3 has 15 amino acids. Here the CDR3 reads CASSESPGSNTEAFF. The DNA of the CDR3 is TGCGCCAGCAGTGAGTCGCCAGGGTCGAACACTGAAGCTTTCTTT.

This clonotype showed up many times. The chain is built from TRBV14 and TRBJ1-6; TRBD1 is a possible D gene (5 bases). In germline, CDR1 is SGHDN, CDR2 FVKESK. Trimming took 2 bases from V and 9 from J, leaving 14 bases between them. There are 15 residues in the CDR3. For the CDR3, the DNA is TGTGCCAGCAGCCAAAGGGGAGGGGAGGGTTCACCCCTCCACTTT. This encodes CASSQRGGEGSPLHF.

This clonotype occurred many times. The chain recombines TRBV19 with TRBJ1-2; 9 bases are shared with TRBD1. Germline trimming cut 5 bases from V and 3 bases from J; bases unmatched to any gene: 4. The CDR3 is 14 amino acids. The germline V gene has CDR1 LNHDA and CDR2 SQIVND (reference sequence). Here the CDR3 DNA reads TGTGCCAGTAGTTCGGACAGGGGATACTATGGCTACACCTTC. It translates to CASSSDRGYYGYTF.

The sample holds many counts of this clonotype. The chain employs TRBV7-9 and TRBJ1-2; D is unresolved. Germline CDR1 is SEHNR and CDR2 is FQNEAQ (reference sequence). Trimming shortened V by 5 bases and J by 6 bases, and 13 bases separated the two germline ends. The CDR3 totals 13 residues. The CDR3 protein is CASSDGPLDGYTF. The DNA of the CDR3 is TGTGCCAGCAGCGATGGGCCTTTGGATGGCTACACCTTC. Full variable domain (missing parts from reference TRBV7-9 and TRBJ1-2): DTGVSQNPRHKITKRGQNVTFRCDPISEHNRLYWYRQTLGQGPEFLTYFQNEAQLEKSRLLSDRFSAERPKGSFSTLEIQRTEQGDSAMYLCASSDGPLDGYTFGSGTRLTVV.

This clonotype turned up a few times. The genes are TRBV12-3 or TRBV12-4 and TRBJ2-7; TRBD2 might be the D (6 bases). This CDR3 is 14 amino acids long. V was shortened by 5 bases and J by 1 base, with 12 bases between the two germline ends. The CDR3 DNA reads TGTGCCAGCAGTGTGTATAGCGGATCCTACGAGCAGTACTTC. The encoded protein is CASSVYSGSYEQYF.

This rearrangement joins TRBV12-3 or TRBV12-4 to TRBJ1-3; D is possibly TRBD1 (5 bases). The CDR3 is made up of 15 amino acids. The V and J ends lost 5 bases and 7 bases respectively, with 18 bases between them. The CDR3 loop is CASSASGRGANTIYF. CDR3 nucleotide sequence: TGTGCCAGCAGTGCATCCGGGAGGGGAGCGAACACCATATATTTT.

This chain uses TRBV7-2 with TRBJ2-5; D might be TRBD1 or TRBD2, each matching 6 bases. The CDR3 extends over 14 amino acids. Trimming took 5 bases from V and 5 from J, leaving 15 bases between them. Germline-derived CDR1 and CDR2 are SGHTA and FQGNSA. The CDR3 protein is CASSRLRGRETQYF. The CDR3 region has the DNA TGTGCCAGCAGCCGACTGAGGGGGAGGGAGACCCAGTACTTC.

CDR3 bases: TGTGCCAGCAGGCCCCAGGGGGGGGGCGATGGCTACACCTTC. The encoded protein is CASRPQGGGDGYTF. The chain recombines TRBV9 with TRBJ1-2; 7 bases map to TRBD1. This CDR3 comprises 14 residues. The germline V gene has CDR1 SGDLS and CDR2 YYNGEE. The V gene end was trimmed by 5 bases and the J gene end by 6 bases; junction bases not matched to a gene: 10.

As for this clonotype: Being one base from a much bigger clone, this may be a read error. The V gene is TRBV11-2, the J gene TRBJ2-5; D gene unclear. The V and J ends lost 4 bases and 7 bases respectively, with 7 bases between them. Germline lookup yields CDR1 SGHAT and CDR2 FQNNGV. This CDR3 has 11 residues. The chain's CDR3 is CASSSPGTQYF. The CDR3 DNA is TGTGCCAGCAGCTCCCCTGGGACCCAGTACTTC.

This CDR3 reads CASTDAWDIPYEQYF. CDR3 in DNA: TGTGCCAGCACCGACGCCTGGGACATACCCTACGAGCAGTACTTC. The chain employs TRBV7-2 and TRBJ2-7, with D perhaps TRBD1 (6 bases). The CDR3 sequence is 15 residues long. CDR1 SGHTA and CDR2 FQGNSA come from the germline V gene. V lost 7 bases, J lost 2 bases, and 18 bases lay in between.

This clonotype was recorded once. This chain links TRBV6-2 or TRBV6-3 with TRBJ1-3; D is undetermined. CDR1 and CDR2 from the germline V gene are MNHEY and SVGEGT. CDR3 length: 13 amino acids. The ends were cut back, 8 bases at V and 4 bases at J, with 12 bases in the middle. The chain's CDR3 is CASWFKDGNTIYF. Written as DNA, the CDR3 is TGTGCCAGCTGGTTCAAGGACGGAAACACCATATATTTT.

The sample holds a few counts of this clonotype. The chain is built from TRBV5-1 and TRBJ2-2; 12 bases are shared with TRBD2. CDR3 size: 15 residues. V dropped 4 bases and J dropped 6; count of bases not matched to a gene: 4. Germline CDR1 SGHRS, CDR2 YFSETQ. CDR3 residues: CASSQTSGSPGELFF. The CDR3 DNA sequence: TGCGCCAGCAGCCAGACTAGCGGGAGTCCCGGGGAGCTGTTTTTT.

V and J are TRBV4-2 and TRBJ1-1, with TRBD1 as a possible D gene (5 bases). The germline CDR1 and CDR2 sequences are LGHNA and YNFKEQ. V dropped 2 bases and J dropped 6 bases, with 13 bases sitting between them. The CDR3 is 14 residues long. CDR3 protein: CASSQPSGAAEAFF. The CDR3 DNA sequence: TGTGCCAGCAGCCAACCCTCCGGGGCAGCTGAAGCTTTCTTT.

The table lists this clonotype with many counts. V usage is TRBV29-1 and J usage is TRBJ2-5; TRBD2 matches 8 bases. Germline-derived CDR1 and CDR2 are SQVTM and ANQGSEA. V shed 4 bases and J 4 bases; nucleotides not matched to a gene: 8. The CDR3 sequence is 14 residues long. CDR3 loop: CSVVGLAGAETQYF. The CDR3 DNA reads TGCAGCGTTGTGGGCCTAGCGGGTGCAGAGACCCAGTACTTC.

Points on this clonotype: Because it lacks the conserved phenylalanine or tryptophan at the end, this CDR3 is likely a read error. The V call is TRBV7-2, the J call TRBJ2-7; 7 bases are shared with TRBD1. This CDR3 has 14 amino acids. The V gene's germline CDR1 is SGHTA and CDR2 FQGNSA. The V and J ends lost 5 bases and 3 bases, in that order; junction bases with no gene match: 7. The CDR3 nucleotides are TGTGCCAGCAGCCTGCGACAGGGTTACTACGAGCAGTACCTC. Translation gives CASSLRQGYYEQYL.

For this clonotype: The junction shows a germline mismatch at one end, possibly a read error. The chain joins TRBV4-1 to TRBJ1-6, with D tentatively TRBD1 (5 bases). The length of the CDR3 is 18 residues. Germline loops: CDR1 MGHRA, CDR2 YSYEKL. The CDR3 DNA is TGTGCCAGCAGCCAAGAGGAGACAGTGAGCTCCTATAATTCACCCCTCCACTTT. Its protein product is CASSQEETVSSYNSPLHF.